This TCR beta chain comes out of a study of long-term antiretroviral therapy in people with HIV. Of note for this clone: Its antigen is currently unknown. At one of its ends the junction is not consistent with the germline gene, which may arise from a read error.

The CDR3 totals 13 residues. Per germline, CDR1 MNHNS and CDR2 SASEGT. Study findings and constraints: An increase in diversity followed ART, yet levels stayed below transplant donor controls. Pre-ART-expanded clones dominated the repertoire at all time points. The study found narrower CDR3 length ranges in HIV repertoires than in controls.

At survey level, the immunoSEQ assay was run in its v3.0 version. Target depth was roughly 35,000-55,000 T-cell genomes per sample. Profiled with immunoSEQ multiplex PCR; TCRdb holds only in-frame clones, not every one. The sample records approximately 35,000 clones, 80% to 90% being singletons. The V call is TRBV6-1, the J call TRBJ1-1; no definite D call. The clonotype originates from a young man with HIV. Specimen: unsorted PBMCs, collected 2.2 years after starting antiretroviral therapy. The CDR3 spells CASSTTDRSEVFF. CDR3 nucleotide sequence: TGTGCCAGCAGCACCACCGACCGTTCTGAAGTTTTCTTT.